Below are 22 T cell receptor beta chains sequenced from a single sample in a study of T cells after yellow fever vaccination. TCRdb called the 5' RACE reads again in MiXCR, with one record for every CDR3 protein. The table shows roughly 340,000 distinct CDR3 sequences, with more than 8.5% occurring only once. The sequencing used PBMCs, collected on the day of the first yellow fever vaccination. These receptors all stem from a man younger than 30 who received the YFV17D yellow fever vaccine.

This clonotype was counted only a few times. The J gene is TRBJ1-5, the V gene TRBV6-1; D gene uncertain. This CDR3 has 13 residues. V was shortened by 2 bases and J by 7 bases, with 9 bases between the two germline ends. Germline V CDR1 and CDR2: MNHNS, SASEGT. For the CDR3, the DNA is TGTGCCAGCAGTGAATCCGAAGTCCAGCCCCAGCATTTT. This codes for CASSESEVQPQHF.

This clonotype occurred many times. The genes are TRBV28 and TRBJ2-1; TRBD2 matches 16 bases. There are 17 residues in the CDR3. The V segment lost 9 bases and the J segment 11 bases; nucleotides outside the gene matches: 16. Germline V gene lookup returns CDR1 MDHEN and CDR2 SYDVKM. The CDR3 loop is CASRQGTSGGAPPKQFF. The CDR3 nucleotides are TGTGCCAGTCGACAGGGGACTAGCGGGGGGGCACCTCCGAAGCAGTTCTTC.

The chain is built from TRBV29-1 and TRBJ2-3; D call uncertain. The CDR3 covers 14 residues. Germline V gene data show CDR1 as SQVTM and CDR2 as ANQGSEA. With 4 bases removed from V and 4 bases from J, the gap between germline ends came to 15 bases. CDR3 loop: CSVGALVPPDTQYF. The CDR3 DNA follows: TGCAGCGTTGGGGCCCTGGTCCCCCCAGATACGCAGTATTTT.

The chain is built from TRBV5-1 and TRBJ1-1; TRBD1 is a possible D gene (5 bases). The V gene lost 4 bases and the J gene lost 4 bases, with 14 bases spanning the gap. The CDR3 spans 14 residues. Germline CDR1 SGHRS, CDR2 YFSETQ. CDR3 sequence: CASSRDQRGTEAFF. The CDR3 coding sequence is TGCGCCAGCAGCAGGGATCAGAGGGGCACTGAAGCTTTCTTT.

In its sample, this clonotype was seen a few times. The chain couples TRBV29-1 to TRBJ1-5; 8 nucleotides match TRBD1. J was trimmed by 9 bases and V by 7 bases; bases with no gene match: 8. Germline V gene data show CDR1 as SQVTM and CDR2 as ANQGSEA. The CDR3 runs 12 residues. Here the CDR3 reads CSASGGAGPQHF. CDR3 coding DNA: TGCAGCGCCTCAGGGGGCGCGGGGCCCCAGCATTTT.

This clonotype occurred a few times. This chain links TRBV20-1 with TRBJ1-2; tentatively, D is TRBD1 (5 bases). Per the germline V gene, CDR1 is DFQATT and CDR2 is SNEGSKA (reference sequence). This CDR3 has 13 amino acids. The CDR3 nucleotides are TGCACCGTCAGTCAGGGATCGAACTATGGCTACACCTTC. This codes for CTVSQGSNYGYTF.

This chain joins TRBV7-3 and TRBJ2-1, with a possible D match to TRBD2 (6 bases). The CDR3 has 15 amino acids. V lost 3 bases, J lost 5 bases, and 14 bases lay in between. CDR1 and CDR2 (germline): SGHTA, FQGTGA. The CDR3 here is CASSFQAGSHNEQFF. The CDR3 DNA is TGTGCCAGCAGCTTCCAGGCCGGGAGTCACAATGAGCAGTTCTTC.

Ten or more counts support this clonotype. Here the CDR3 DNA reads TGTGCCAGCAGTTACGGTTATGGCTACACCTTC. It yields the protein CASSYGYGYTF. The chain employs TRBV6-2 or TRBV6-3 and TRBJ1-2; D is unresolved. The CDR3 contains 11 residues. CDR1 is MNHEY and CDR2 is SVGEGT in the germline V gene. The V end lost 2 bases, the J end lost 5 bases, and 3 bases lay between the germline ends.

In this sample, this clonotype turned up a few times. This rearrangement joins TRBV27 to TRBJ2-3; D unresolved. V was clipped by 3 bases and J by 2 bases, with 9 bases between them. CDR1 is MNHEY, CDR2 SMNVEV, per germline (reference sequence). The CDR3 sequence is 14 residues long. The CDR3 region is CASSLWSLTDTQYF. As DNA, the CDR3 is TGTGCCAGCAGTTTGTGGTCCCTCACAGATACGCAGTATTTT.

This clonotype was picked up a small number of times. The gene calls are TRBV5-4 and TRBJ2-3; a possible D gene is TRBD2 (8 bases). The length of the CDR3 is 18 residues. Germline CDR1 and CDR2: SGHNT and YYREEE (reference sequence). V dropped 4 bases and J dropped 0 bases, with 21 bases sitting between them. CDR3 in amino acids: CASSKGGGGRYSTDTQYF. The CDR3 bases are TGTGCCAGCAGCAAAGGGGGCGGGGGGCGTTATAGCACAGATACGCAGTATTTT.

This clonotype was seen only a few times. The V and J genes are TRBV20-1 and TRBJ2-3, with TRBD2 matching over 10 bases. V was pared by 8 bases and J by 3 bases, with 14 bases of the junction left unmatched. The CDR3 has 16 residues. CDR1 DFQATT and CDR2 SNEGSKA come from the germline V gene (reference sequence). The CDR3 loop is CSPRTQGLASTDTQYF. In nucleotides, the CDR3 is TGCAGTCCGCGAACACAGGGACTAGCGAGTACAGATACGCAGTATTTT.

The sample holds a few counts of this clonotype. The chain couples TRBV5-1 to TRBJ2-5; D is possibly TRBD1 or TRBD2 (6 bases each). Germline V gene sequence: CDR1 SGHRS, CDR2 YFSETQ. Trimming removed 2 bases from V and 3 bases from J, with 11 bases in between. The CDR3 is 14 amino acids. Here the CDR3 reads CASSFGGPKETQYF. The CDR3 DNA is TGCGCCAGCAGCTTTGGGGGGCCTAAAGAGACCCAGTACTTC.

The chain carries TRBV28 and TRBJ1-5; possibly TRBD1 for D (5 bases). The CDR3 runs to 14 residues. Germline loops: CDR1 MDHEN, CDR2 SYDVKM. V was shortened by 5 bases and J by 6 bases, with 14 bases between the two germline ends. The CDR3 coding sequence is TGTGCCAGCAGTCAAGACAGACCACTTCAGCCCCAGCATTTT. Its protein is CASSQDRPLQPQHF. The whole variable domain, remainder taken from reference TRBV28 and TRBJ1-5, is DVKVTQSSRYLVKRTGEKVFLECVQDMDHENMFWYRQDPGLGLRLIYFSYDVKMKEKGDIPEGYSVSREKKERFSLILESASTNQTSMYLCASSQDRPLQPQHFGDGTRLSIL.

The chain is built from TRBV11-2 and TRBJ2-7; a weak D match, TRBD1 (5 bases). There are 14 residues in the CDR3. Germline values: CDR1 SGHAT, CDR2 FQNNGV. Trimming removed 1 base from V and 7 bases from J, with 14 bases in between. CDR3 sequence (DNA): TGTGCCAGCAGCTTAGCCCAGGGTATGGGGGAGCAGTACTTC. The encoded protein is CASSLAQGMGEQYF.

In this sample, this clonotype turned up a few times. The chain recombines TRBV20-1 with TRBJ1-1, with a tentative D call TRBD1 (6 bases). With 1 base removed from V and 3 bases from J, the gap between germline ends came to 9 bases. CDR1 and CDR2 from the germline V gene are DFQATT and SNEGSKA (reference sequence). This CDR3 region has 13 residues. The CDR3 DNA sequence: TGCAGTGCTAGAGGGGACATGGACACTGAAGCTTTCTTT. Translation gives CSARGDMDTEAFF.

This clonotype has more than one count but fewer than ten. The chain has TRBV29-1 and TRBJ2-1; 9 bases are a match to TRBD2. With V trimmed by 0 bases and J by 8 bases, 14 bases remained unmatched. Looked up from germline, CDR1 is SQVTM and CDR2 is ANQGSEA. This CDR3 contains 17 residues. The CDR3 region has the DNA TGCAGCGTTGAAGAGGTTCGGCGGGGGGGCCTGAGATATGAGCAGTTCTTC. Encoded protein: CSVEEVRRGGLRYEQFF.

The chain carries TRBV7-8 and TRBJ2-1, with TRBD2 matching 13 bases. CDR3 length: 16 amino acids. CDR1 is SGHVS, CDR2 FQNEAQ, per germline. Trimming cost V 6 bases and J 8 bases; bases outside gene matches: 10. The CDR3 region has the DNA TGTGCCAGCAGGGCGAAGACTAGCGGGGGGTTGGATGAGCAGTTCTTC. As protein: CASRAKTSGGLDEQFF.

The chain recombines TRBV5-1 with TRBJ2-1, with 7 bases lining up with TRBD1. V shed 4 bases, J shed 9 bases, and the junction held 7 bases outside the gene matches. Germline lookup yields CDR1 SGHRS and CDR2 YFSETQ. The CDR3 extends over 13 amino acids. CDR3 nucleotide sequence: TGCGCCAGCAGCCACACAGGGGCGGGTGAGCAGTTCTTC. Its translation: CASSHTGAGEQFF. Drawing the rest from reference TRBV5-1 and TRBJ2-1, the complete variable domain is KAGVTQTPRYLIKTRGQQVTLSCSPISGHRSVSWYQQTPGQGLQFLFEYFSETQRNKGNFPGRFSGRQFSNSRSEMNVSTLELGDSALYLCASSHTGAGEQFFGPGTRLTVL.

The CDR3 loop is CASSLRQTLSTDTQYF. The CDR3 DNA reads TGTGCCAGCAGCCTTCGACAGACCCTCAGCACAGATACGCAGTATTTT. The chain couples TRBV7-6 to TRBJ2-3; maybe TRBD1 (5 bases). V dropped 5 bases and J dropped 0 bases, with 15 bases sitting between them. Germline CDR1 is SGHVS and CDR2 is FNYEAQ. This CDR3 comprises 16 residues.

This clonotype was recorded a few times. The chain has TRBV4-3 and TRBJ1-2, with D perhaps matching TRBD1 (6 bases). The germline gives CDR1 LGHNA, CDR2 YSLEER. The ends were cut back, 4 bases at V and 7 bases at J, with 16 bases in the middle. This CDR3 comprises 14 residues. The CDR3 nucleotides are TGCGCCAGCAGCCTAGGCGGGACAAGTGCTGGCTACACCTTC. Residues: CASSLGGTSAGYTF.

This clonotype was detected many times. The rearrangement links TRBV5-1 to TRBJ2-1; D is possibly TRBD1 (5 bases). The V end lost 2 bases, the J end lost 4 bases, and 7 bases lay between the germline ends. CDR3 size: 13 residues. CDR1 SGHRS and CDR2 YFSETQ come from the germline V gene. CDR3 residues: CASSLQEYNEQFF. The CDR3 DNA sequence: TGCGCCAGCAGCTTACAGGAGTACAATGAGCAGTTCTTC.

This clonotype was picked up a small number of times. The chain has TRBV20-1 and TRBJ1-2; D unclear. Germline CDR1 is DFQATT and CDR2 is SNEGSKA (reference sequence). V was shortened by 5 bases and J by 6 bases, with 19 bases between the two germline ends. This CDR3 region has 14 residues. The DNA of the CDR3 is TGCAGTGCTCCTACCCCGGGTCTTTCCCATGGCTACACCTTC. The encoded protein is CSAPTPGLSHGYTF.